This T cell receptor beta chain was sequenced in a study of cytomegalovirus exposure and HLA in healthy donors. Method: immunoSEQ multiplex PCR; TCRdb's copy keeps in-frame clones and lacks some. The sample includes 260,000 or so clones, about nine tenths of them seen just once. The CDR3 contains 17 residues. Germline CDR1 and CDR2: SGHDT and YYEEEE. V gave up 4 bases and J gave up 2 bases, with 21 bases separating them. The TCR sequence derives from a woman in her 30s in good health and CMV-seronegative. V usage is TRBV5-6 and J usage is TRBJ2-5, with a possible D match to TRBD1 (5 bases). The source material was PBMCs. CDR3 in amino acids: CASSRRGAGNTQETQYF. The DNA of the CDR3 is TGTGCCAGCAGCCGACGTGGGGCAGGGAACACACAAGAGACCCAGTACTTC.